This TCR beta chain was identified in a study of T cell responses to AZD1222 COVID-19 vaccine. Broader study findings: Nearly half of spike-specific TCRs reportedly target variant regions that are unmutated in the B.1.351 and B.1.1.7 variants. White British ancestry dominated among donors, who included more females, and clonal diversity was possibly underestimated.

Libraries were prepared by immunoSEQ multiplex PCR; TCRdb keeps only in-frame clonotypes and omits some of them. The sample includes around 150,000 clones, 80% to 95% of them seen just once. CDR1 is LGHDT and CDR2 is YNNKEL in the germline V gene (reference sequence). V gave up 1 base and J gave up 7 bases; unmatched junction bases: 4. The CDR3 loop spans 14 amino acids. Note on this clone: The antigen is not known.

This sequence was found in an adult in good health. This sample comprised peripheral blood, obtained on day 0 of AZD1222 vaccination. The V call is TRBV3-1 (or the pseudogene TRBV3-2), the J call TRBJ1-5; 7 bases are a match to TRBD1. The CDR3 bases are TGTGCCAGCAGCCAAGCCCAGGGGGTCCAGCCCCAGCATTTT. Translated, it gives CASSQAQGVQPQHF.